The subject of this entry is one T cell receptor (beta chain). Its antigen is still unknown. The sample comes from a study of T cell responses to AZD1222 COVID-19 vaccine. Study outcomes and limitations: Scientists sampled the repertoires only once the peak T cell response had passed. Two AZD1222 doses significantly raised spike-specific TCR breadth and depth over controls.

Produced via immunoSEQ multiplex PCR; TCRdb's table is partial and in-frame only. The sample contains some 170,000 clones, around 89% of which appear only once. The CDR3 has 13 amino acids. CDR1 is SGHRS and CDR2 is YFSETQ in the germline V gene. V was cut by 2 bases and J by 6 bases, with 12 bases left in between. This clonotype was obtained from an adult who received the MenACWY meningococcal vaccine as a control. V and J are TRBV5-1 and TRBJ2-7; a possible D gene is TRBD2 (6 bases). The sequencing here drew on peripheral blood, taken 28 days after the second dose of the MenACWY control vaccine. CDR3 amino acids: CASSLPGRTEQYF. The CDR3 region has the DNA TGCGCCAGCAGCTTACCCGGGAGAACCGAGCAGTACTTC.